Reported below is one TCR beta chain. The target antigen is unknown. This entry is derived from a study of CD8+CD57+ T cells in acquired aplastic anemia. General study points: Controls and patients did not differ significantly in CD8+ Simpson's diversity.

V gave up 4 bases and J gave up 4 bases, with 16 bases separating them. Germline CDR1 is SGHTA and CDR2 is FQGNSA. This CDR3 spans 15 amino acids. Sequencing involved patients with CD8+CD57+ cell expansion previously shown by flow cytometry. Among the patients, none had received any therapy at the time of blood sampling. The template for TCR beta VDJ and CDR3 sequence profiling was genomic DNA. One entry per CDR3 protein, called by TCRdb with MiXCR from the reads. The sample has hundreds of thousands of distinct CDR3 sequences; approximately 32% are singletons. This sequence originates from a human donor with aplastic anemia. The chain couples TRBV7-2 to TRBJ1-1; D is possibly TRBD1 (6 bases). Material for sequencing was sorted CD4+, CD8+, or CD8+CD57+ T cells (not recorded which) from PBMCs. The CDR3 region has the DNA TGTGCCAGCAGCTCAGCCCCGGGGGCCCGCACTGAAGCTTTCTTT. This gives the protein CASSSAPGARTEAFF.